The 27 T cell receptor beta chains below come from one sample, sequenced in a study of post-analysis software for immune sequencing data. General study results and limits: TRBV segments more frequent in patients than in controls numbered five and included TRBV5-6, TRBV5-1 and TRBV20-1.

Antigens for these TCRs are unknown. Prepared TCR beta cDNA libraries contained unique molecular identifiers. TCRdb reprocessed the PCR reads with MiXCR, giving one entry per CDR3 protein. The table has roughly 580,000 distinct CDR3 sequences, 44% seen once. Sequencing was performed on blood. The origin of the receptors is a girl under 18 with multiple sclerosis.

In DNA, the CDR3 is TGTGCCAGCAGCCCACATCTTGAAGCGGCCGGCTCCTACAATGAGCAGTTCTTC. The encoded protein is CASSPHLEAAGSYNEQFF. The V gene is TRBV7-9, the J gene TRBJ2-1, with D maybe TRBD2 (5 bases). The length of the CDR3 is 18 residues. V lost 5 bases and J 0 bases, leaving 20 bases between the germline ends. Germline V CDR1 and CDR2: SEHNR, FQNEAQ (reference sequence).

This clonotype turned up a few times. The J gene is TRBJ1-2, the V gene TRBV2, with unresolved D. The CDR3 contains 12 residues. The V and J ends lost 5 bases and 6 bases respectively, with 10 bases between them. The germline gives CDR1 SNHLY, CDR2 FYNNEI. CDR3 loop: CASSPTGDGYTF. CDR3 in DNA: TGTGCCAGCAGTCCTACCGGTGATGGCTACACCTTC.

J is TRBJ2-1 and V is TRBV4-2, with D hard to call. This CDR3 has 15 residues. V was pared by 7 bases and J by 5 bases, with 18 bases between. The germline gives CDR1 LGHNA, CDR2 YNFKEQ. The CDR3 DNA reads TGTGCCAGCAACCCCACGGTATGGGAAAACAATGAGCAGTTCTTC. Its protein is CASNPTVWENNEQFF.

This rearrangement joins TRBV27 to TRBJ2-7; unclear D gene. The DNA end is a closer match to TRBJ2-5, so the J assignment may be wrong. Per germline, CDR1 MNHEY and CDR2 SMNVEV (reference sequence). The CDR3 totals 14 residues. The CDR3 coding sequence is TGTGCCAGCAGTTTATCGCCCCTTGGGGAGACCCAGTACTTC. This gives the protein CASSLSPLGETQYF.

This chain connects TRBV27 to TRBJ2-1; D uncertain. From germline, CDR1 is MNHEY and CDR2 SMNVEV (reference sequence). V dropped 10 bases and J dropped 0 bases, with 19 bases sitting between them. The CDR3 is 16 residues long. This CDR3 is CANTDIGFSSYNEQFF. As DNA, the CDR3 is TGTGCCAACACCGACATAGGGTTCAGCTCCTACAATGAGCAGTTCTTC.

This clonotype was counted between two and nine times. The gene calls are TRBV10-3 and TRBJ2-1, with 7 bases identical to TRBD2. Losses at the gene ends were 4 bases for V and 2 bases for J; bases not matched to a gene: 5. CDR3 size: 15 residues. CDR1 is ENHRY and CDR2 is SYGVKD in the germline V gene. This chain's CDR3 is CAISGLAVTYNEQFF. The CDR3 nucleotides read TGTGCCATCAGTGGTCTAGCGGTTACCTACAATGAGCAGTTCTTC.

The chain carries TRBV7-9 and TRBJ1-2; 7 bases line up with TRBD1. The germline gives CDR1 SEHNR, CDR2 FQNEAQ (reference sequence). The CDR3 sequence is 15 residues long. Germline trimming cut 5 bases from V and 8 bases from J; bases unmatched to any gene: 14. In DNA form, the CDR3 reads TGTGCCAGCAGCGCTGCGACAGGGAATACGGGAGGCTACACCTTC. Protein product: CASSAATGNTGGYTF.

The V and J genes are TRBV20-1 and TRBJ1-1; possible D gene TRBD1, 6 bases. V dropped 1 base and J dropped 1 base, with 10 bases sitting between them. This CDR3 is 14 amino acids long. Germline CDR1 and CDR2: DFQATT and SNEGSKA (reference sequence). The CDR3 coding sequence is TGCAGTGCTAGAGGTCCAGGGGCGAACACTGAAGCTTTCTTT. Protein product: CSARGPGANTEAFF.

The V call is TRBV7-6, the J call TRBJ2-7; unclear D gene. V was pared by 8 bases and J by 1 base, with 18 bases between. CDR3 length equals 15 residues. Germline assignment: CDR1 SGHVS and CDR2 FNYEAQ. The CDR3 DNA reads TGTGCCAGCTTTCGACGGTCCTCTAAGTCCTACGAGCAGTACTTC. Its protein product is CASFRRSSKSYEQYF.

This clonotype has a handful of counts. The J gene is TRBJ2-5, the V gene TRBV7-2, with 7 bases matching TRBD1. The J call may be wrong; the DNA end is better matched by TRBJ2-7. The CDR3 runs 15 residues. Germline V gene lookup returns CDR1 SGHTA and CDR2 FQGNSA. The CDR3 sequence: CASSALGGQYYEQYF. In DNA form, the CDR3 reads TGTGCCAGCAGCGCGCTTGGGGGACAGTACTACGAGCAGTACTTC.

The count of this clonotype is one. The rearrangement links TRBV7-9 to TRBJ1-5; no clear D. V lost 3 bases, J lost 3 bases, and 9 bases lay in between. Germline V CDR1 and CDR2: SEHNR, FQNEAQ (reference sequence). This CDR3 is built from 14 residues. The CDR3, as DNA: TGTGCCAGCAGCTTCGTCAATAACAATCAGCCCCAGCATTTT. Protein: CASSFVNNNQPQHF.

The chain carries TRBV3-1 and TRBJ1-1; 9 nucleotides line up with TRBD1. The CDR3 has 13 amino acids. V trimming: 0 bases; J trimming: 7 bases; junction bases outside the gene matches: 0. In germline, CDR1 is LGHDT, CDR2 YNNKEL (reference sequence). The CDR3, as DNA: TGTGCCAGCAGCCAAGAGGGACAGGGTGAAGCTTTCTTT. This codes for CASSQEGQGEAFF.

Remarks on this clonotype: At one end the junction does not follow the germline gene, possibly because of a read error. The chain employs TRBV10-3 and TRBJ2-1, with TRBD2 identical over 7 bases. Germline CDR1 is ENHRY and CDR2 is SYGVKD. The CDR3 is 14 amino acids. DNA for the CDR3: TGTGTCATCAGTGATTCGGCTAGCGGCAATGAGCAGTTCTTC. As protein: CVISDSASGNEQFF.

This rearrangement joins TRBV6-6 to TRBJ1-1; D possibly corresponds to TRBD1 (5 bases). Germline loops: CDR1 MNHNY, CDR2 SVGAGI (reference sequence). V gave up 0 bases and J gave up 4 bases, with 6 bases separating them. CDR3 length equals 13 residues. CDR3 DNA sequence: TGTGCCAGCAGTTACTCCGACAGCACTGAAGCTTTCTTT. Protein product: CASSYSDSTEAFF.

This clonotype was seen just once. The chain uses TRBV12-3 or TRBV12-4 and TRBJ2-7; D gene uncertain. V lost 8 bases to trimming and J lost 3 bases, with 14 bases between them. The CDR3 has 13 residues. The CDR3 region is CASAGPNSYEQYF. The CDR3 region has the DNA TGTGCCAGCGCTGGACCGAACAGCTACGAGCAGTACTTC.

CDR3 residues: CSVSLLAPHEQYF. DNA of the CDR3: TGCAGCGTTAGCCTACTAGCCCCCCACGAGCAGTACTTC. The V and J genes are TRBV29-1 and TRBJ2-7; TRBD2 is a possible D gene (6 bases). Germline CDR1 SQVTM, CDR2 ANQGSEA. The CDR3 consists of 13 residues. Trimming took off 5 bases at V and 5 bases at J, with 16 bases between the two ends.

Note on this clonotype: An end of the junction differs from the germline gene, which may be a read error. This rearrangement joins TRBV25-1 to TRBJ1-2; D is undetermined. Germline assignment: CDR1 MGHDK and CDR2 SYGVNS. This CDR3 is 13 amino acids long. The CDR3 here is CASTGWGGYVYTF. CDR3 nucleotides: TGTGCCAGCACCGGGTGGGGAGGCTATGTCTACACCTTC.

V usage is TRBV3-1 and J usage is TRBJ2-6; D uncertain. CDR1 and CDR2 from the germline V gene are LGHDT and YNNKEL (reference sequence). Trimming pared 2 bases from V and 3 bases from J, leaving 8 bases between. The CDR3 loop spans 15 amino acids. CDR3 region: CASSQSFGGANVLTF. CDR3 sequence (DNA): TGTGCCAGCAGCCAATCTTTCGGTGGGGCCAACGTCCTGACTTTC.

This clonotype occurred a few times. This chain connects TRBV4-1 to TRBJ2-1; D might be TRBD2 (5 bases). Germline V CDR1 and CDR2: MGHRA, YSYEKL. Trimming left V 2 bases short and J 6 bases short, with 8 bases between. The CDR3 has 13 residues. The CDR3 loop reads CASSQTLANEQFF. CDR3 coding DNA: TGCGCCAGCAGCCAAACTCTAGCCAATGAGCAGTTCTTC.

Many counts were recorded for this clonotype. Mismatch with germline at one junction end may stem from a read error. The chain's CDR3 is CASSLGWETQYF. Here the CDR3 DNA reads TGTGCCAGCAGCTTAGGTTGGGAGACCCAGTACTTC. The chain uses TRBV12-3 or TRBV12-4 and TRBJ2-5; D is unclear. CDR3 length equals 12 residues.

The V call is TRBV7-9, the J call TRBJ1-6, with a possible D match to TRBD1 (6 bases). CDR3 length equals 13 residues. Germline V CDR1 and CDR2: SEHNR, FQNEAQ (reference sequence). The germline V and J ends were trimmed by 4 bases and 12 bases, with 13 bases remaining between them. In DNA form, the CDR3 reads TGTGCCAGCAGCTCCGATTTACAGGGACCCCTCCACTTT. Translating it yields CASSSDLQGPLHF.

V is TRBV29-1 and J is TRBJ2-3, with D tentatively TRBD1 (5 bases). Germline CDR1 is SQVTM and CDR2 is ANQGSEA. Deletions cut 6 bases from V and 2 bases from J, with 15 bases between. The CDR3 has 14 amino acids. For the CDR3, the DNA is TGCAGCGTGGATACCTTGACAGTCACAGATACGCAGTATTTT. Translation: CSVDTLTVTDTQYF.

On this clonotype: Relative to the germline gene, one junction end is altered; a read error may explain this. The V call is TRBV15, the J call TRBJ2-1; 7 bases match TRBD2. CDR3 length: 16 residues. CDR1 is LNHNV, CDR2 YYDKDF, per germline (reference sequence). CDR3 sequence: CTTSRSGASFPNEQFF. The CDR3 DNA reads TGTACCACCAGCAGAAGCGGGGCCAGCTTCCCCAATGAGCAGTTCTTC.

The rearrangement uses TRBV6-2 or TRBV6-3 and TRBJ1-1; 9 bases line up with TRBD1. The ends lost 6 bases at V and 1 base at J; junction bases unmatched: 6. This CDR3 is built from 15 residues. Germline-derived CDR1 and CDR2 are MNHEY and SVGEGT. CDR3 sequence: CASSRQGGQNTEAFF. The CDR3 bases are TGTGCCAGCAGCCGACAGGGGGGCCAGAACACTGAAGCTTTCTTT.

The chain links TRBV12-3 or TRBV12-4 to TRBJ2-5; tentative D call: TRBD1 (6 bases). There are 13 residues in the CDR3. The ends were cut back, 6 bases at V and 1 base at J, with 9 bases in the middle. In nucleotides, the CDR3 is TGTGCCAGCAGACTGGACAGCCAAGAGACCCAGTACTTC. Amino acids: CASRLDSQETQYF.

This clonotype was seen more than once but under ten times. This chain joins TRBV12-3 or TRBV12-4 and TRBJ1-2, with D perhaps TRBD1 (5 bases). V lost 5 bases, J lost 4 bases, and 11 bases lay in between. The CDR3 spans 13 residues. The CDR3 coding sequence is TGTGCCAGCAGTGGAGGGGCCCGCTATGGCTACACCTTC. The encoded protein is CASSGGARYGYTF.

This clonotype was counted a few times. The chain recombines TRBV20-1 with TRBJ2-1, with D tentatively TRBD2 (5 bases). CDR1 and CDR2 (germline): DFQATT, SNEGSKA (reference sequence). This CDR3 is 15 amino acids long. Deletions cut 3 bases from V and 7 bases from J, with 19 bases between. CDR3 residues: CSASGSGVIGNEQFF. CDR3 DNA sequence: TGCAGTGCTAGTGGATCCGGGGTAATTGGGAATGAGCAGTTCTTC.